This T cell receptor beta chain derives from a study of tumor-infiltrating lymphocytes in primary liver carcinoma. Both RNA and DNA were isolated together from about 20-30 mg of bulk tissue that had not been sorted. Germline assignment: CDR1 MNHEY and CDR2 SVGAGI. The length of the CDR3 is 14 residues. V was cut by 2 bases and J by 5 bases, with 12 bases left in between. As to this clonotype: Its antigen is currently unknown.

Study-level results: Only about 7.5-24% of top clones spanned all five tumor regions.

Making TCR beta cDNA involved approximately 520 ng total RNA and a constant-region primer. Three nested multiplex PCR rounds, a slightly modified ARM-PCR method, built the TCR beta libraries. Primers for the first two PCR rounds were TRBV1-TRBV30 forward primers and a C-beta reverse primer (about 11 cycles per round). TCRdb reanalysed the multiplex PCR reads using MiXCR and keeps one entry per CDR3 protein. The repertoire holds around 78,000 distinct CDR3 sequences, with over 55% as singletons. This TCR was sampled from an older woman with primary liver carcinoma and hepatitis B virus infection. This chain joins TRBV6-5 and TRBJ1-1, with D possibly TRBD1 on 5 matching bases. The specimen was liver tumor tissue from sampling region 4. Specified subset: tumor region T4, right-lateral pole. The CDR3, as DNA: TGTGCCAGCAGTTACGGACATGGAGGAACTGAAGCTTTCTTT. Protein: CASSYGHGGTEAFF.